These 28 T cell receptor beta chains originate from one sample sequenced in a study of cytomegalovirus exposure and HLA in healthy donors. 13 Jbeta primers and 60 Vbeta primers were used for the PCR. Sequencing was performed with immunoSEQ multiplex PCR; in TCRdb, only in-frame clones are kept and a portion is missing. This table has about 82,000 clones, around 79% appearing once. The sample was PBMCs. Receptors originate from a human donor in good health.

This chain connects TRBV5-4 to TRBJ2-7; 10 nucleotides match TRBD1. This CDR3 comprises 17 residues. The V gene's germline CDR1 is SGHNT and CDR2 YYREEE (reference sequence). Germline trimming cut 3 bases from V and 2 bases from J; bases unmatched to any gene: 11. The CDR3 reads CASSSGQGLEKTYEQYF. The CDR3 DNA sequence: TGTGCCAGCAGCTCGGGACAGGGGTTGGAAAAAACCTACGAGCAGTACTTC.

The CDR3 sequence is CASSEALGGRAGGYTF. The DNA for the CDR3 is TGTGCCAGCAGTGAAGCGCTTGGTGGCAGGGCTGGTGGCTACACCTTC. The chain links TRBV6-1 to TRBJ1-2; D is possibly TRBD1 (5 bases). The CDR3 extends over 16 amino acids. V lost 0 bases and J lost 7, with 18 bases in between. The germline gives CDR1 MNHNS, CDR2 SASEGT.

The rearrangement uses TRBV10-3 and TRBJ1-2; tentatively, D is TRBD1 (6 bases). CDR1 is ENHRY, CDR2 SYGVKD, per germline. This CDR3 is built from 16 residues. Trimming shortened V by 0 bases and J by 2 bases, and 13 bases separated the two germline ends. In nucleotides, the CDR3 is TGTGCCATCAGTGAGTCTCCATCCACAGGGAACTATGGCTACACCTTC. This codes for CAISESPSTGNYGYTF.

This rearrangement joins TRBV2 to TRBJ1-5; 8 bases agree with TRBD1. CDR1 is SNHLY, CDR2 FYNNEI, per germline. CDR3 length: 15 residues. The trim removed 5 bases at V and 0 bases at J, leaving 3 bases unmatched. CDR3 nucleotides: TGTGCCAGCAGTCGGGGACAGGCTAGCAATCAGCCCCAGCATTTT. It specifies CASSRGQASNQPQHF.

The CDR3 DNA is TGTGCCAGCAGCGTCTCCCCGGATCAGCCCCAGCATTTT. Translation: CASSVSPDQPQHF. J is TRBJ1-5 and V is TRBV6-1, with D unclear. Per germline, CDR1 MNHNS and CDR2 SASEGT. CDR3 length: 13 residues. V shed 6 bases and J shed 5 bases, with 11 bases lying between them.

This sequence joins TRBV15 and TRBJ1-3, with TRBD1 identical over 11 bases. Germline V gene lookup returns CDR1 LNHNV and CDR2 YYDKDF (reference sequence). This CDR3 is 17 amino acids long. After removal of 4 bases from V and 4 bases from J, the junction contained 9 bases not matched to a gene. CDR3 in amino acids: CATSTSGTGGSGNTIYF. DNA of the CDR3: TGTGCCACCAGCACTTCCGGGACAGGGGGTTCGGGAAACACCATATATTTT.

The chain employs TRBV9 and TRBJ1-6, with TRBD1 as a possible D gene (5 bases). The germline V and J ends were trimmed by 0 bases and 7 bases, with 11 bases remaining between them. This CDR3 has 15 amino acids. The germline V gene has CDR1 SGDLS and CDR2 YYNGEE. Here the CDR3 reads CASSVAAGRNSPLHF. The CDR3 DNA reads TGTGCCAGCAGCGTAGCGGCAGGGAGGAATTCACCCCTCCACTTT.

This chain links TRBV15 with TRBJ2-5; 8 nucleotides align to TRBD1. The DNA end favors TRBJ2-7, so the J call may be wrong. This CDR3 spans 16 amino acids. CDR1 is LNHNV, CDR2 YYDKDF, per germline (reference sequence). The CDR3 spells CATSRGQGQDGYEQYF. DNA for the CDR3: TGTGCCACCAGCAGAGGACAGGGGCAGGATGGGTACGAGCAGTACTTC.

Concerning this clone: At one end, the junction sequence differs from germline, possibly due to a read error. The CDR3 DNA follows: TGTGCTAGCAGCTTAGCTGGAGGGGAGAACACTGAAGCTTTCTTT. It encodes CASSLAGGENTEAFF. The chain uses TRBV7-7 and TRBJ1-1; possible D gene TRBD1, 5 bases. CDR1 and CDR2 from the germline V gene are SSHAT and FNYEAQ (reference sequence). The CDR3 is 15 residues long.

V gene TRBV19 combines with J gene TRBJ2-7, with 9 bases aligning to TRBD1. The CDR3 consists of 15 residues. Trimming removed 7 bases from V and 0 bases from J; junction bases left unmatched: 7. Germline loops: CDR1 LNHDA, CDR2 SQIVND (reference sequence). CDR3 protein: CASTETGGSSYEQYF. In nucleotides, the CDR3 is TGTGCCAGTACCGAGACAGGGGGAAGCTCCTACGAGCAGTACTTC.

CDR3 nucleotides: TGTGCCAGCAGCTTGGCCGGAGAAACAGATACGCAGTATTTT. This translates into CASSLAGETDTQYF. The J gene is TRBJ2-3, the V gene TRBV5-4; D not resolved. V dropped 0 bases and J dropped 3 bases, with 8 bases sitting between them. The CDR3 loop spans 14 amino acids. Germline V CDR1 and CDR2: SGHNT, YYREEE (reference sequence).

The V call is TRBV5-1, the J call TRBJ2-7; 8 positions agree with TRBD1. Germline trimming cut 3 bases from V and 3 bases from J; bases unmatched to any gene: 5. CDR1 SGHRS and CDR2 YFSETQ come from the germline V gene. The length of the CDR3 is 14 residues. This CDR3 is CASSSPGQDYEQYF. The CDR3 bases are TGCGCCAGCAGCTCCCCGGGACAGGACTACGAGCAGTACTTC.

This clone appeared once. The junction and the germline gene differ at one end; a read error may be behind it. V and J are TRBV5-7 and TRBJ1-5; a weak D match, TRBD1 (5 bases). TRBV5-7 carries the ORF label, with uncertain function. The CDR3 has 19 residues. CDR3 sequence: CASSGRLTSGTLRGQPQNF. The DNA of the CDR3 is TGTGCCAGCAGCGGACGATTAACCTCCGGGACTCTTAGAGGTCAGCCCCAGAATTTT.

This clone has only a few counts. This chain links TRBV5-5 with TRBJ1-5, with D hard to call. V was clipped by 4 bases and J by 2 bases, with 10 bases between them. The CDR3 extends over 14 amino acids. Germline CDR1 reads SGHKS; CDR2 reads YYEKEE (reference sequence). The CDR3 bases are TGTGCCAGCAGCCTAGCTATGGGCAATCAGCCCCAGCATTTT. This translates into CASSLAMGNQPQHF.

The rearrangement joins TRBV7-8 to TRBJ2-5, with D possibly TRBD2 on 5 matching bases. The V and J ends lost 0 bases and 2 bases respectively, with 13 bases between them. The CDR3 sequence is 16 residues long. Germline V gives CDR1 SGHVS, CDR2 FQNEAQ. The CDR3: CASSLARSRLQETQYF. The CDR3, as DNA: TGTGCCAGCAGCTTAGCGCGCTCACGACTACAAGAGACCCAGTACTTC. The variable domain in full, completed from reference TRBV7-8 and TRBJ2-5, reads GAGVSQSPRYKVAKRGQDVALRCDPISGHVSLFWYQQALGQGPEFLTYFQNEAQLDKSGLPSDRFFAERPEGSVSTLKIQRTQQEDSAVYLCASSLARSRLQETQYFGPGTRLLVL.

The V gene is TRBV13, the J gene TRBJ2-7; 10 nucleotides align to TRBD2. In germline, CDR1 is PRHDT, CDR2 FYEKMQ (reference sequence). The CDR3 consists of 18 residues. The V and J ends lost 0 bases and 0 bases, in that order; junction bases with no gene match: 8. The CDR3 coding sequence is TGTGCCAGCAGCTTAGGGGGTAGCGGGGGGCCGAGCTCCTACGAGCAGTACTTC. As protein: CASSLGGSGGPSSYEQYF.

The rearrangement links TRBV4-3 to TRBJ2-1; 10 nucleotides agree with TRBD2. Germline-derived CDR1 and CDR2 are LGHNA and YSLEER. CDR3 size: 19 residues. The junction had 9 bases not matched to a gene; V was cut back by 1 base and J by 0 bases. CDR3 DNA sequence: TGCGCCAGCAGCCAAGTCAGGGGGGGACTAGCGCGCTCCTACAATGAGCAGTTCTTC. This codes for CASSQVRGGLARSYNEQFF.

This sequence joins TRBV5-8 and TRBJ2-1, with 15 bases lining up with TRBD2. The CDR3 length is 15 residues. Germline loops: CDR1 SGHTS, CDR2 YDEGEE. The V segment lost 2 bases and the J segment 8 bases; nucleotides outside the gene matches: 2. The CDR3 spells CASSFGLAGGHEQFF. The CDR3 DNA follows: TGTGCCAGCAGCTTCGGACTAGCGGGGGGGCATGAGCAGTTCTTC.

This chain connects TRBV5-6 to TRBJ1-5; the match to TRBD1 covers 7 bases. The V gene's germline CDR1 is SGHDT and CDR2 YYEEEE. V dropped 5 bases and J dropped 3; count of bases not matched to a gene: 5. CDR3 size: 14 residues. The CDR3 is CASSQTGHNQPQHF. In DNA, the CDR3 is TGTGCCAGCAGTCAGACAGGGCACAATCAGCCCCAGCATTTT. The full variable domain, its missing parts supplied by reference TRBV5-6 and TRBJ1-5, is DAGVTQSPTHLIKTRGQQVTLRCSPKSGHDTVSWYQQALGQGPQFIFQYYEEEERQRGNFPDRFSGHQFPNYSSELNVNALLLGDSALYLCASSQTGHNQPQHFGDGTRLSIL.

The CDR3 DNA follows: TGTGCCAGCAGGAGGCAGGGGGCTGGGGTTAATGAAAAACTGTTTTTT. Amino acids: CASRRQGAGVNEKLFF. The gene calls are TRBV2 and TRBJ1-4; TRBD1 matches at 8 bases. J lost 4 bases, V lost 6 bases, and 10 bases had no gene match. Germline loops: CDR1 SNHLY, CDR2 FYNNEI. The CDR3 totals 16 residues.

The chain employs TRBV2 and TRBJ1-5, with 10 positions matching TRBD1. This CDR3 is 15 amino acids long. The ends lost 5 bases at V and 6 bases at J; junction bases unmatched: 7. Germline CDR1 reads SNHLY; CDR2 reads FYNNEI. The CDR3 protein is CASSIDRGRSQPQHF. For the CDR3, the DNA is TGTGCCAGCAGTATCGACAGGGGGCGGAGTCAGCCCCAGCATTTT.

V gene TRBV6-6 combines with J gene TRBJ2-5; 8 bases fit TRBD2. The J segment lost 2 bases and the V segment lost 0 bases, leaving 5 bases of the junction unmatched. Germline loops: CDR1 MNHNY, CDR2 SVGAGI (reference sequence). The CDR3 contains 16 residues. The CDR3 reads CASSYSERGSQETQYF. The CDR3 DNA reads TGTGCCAGCAGTTACTCGGAGCGGGGGTCTCAAGAGACCCAGTACTTC.

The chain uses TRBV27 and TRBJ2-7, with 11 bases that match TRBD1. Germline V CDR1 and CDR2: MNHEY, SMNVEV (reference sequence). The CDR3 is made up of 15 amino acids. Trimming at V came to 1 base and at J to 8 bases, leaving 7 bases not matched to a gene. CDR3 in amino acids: CASSLYGQGANQQYF. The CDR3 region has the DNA TGTGCCAGCAGTTTATACGGACAGGGGGCTAATCAGCAGTACTTC.

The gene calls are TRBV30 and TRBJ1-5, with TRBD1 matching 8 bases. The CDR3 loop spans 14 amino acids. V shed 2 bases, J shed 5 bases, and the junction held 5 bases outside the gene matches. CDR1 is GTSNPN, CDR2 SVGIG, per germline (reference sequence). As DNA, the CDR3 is TGTGCCTGGAGTTCCGGGACAGGTTATCAGCCCCAGCATTTT. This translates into CAWSSGTGYQPQHF.

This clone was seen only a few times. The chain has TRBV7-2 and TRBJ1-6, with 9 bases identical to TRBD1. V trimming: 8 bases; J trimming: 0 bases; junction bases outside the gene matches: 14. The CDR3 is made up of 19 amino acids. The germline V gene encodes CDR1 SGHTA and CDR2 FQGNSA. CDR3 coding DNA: TGTGCCAGCCTAACAGGGGGCTTAGAGGACGGCTCCTATAATTCACCCCTCCACTTT. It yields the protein CASLTGGLEDGSYNSPLHF.

The CDR3 nucleotides are TGTGCCAGCAGTTATTACGAGCAGTACTTC. As protein: CASSYYEQYF. The V and J genes are TRBV6-1 and TRBJ2-7; D gene ambiguous. Deletions cut 5 bases from V and 4 bases from J, with 3 bases between. CDR1 MNHNS and CDR2 SASEGT come from the germline V gene. The CDR3 is made up of 10 amino acids.

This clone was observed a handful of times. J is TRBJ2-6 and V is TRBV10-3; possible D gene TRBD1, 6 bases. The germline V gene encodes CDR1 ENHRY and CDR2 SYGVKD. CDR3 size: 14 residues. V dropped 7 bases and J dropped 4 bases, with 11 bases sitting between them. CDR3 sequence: CAIKWGHGANVLTF. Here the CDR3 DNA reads TGTGCCATCAAGTGGGGGCACGGGGCCAACGTCCTGACTTTC.

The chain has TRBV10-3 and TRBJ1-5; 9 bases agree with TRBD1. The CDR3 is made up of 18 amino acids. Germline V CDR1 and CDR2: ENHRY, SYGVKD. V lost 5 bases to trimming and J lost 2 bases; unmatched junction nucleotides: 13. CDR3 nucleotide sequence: TGTGCCATCAGTCCTGTCCCGGGACAGGGTGGGGGCAATCAGCCCCAGCATTTT. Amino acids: CAISPVPGQGGGNQPQHF.